These 16 T cell receptor beta chains were sequenced from one sample in a study of blood T cell repertoires in COVID-19. This table comes from immunoSEQ multiplex PCR, and its TCRdb copy is limited to in-frame clones, with some not included. The sample contains tens of thousands of clones, 75% to 90% of which appear only once. The sequenced sample consisted of peripheral blood. Source of these receptors: a human donor with acute or convalescent COVID-19. The donor label of this sample is uncertain.

The gene calls are TRBV6-1 and TRBJ2-7, with 9 bases fitting TRBD2. V lost 3 bases to trimming and J lost 11 bases; unmatched junction nucleotides: 14. The germline gives CDR1 MNHNS, CDR2 SASEGT. The CDR3 covers 15 residues. The CDR3 DNA is TGTGCCAGCAGTGAGATTAGCGGGGGTCCCCGGTGGGAGTACGTC. Its protein product is CASSEISGGPRWEYV.

The chain joins TRBV19 to TRBJ2-7, with D possibly matching TRBD2 (6 bases). V was pared by 10 bases and J by 6 bases, with 19 bases between. CDR1 LNHDA and CDR2 SQIVND come from the germline V gene (reference sequence). The CDR3 is 13 residues long. The CDR3 bases are TGTGCCACCACAGACGAGATGGGAGGCGAGCAGTACTTC. Amino acids: CATTDEMGGEQYF.

This chain joins TRBV11-3 and TRBJ2-5; 9 nucleotides line up with TRBD1. V shed 5 bases and J 6 bases; nucleotides not matched to a gene: 7. CDR1 is SGHNT, CDR2 YENEEA, per germline. The CDR3 consists of 14 residues. The CDR3 reads CASSTKGQGKTQYF. The CDR3, as DNA: TGTGCCAGCAGCACCAAGGGACAGGGAAAGACCCAGTACTTC. The whole variable domain, filled in from reference TRBV11-3 and TRBJ2-5, reads EAGVVQSPRYKIIEKKQPVAFWCNPISGHNTLYWYLQNLGQGPELLIRYENEEAVDDSQLPKDRFSAERLKGVDSTLKIQPAELGDSAVYLCASSTKGQGKTQYFGPGTRLLVL.

The chain is built from TRBV19 and TRBJ1-2; TRBD1 aligns across 7 bases. The CDR3 spans 11 residues. Unmatched junction bases numbered 1, after V lost 6 bases and J lost 6 bases. CDR1 LNHDA and CDR2 SQIVND come from the germline V gene (reference sequence). The CDR3 here is CASRTGHGYTF. The CDR3 DNA reads TGTGCCAGTAGGACAGGGCATGGCTACACCTTC.

Only one count was recorded for this clone. J is TRBJ1-1 and V is TRBV10-1; TRBD1 agrees at 10 bases. Trimming removed 3 bases from V and 5 bases from J; junction bases left unmatched: 3. This CDR3 is 14 amino acids long. Germline V gene data show CDR1 as WNHNN and CDR2 as SYGVQD (reference sequence). The CDR3 region is CASSDVDRGTEAFF. The CDR3 nucleotides are TGCGCCAGCAGTGATGTGGACAGGGGGACTGAAGCTTTCTTT.

The V gene is TRBV7-9, the J gene TRBJ1-1, with TRBD1 identical over 9 bases. CDR1 and CDR2 (germline): SEHNR, FQNEAQ (reference sequence). The CDR3 is made up of 14 amino acids. With V trimmed by 4 bases and J by 11 bases, 11 bases remained unmatched. The CDR3 DNA reads as TGTGCCAGCAGCTCATGGGACAGGGCAGGTTGGGCTTTCTTT. Translated, it gives CASSSWDRAGWAFF.

The rearrangement links TRBV28 to TRBJ2-7; 7 bases map to TRBD1. The CDR3 spans 15 residues. Looked up from germline, CDR1 is MDHEN and CDR2 is SYDVKM. Losses at the gene ends were 6 bases for V and 1 base for J; bases not matched to a gene: 9. The CDR3 nucleotides read TGTGCCAGCAGAGATGACAGGGTAGGGTCCTACGAGCAGTACTTC. As protein: CASRDDRVGSYEQYF.

The J gene is TRBJ1-6, the V gene TRBV14; a possible D gene is TRBD1 (6 bases). CDR1 is SGHDN, CDR2 FVKESK, per germline. Trimming pared 1 base from V and 9 bases from J, leaving 10 bases between. This CDR3 spans 14 amino acids. The CDR3: CASSQVSGVSPLHF. The CDR3 coding sequence is TGTGCCAGCAGCCAAGTGTCAGGGGTTTCACCCCTCCACTTT.

The V gene is TRBV27, the J gene TRBJ1-1; D unresolved. The germline CDR1 and CDR2 sequences are MNHEY and SMNVEV (reference sequence). V was clipped by 6 bases and J by 5 bases, with 16 bases between them. CDR3 size: 14 residues. The CDR3 sequence is CASSLTAPRTEAFF. The CDR3 nucleotides are TGTGCCAGCAGCCTTACAGCCCCGCGTACTGAAGCTTTCTTT.

The chain joins TRBV5-6 to TRBJ1-5; 9 nucleotides agree with TRBD1. The CDR3 is 16 residues long. V shed 4 bases, J shed 3 bases, and the junction held 8 bases outside the gene matches. Germline CDR1 is SGHDT and CDR2 is YYEEEE. The CDR3, as DNA: TGTGCCAGCAGCGCGGGGACAGGGCGTCTCAATCAGCCCCAGCATTTT. Its protein product is CASSAGTGRLNQPQHF.

The V and J genes are TRBV9 and TRBJ2-2, with TRBD1 as a possible D gene (6 bases). This CDR3 has 13 amino acids. V lost 4 bases and J lost 6, with 10 bases in between. Germline CDR1 and CDR2: SGDLS and YYNGEE. Written as DNA, the CDR3 is TGTGCCAGCAGCCTTCAGGGGTCCGGGGAGCTGTTTTTT. Translation gives CASSLQGSGELFF.

The genes are TRBV6-5 and TRBJ1-1; D is ambiguous. V was trimmed by 8 bases and J by 1 base, leaving 11 bases between them. This CDR3 contains 13 residues. Germline values: CDR1 MNHEY, CDR2 SVGAGI. The CDR3 protein is CASLRPGNTEAFF. CDR3 nucleotide sequence: TGTGCCAGCCTTAGACCGGGGAACACTGAAGCTTTCTTT.

The rearrangement links TRBV25-1 to TRBJ1-3; 8 bases map to TRBD1. This CDR3 region has 17 residues. After removal of 0 bases from V and 8 bases from J, the junction contained 12 bases not matched to a gene. Germline V gives CDR1 MGHDK, CDR2 SYGVNS. CDR3 in DNA: TGTGCCAGCAGTGAATACGGCAGGGGGCTGTCCCGCGACACCATATATTTT. It codes for CASSEYGRGLSRDTIYF.

In nucleotides, the CDR3 is TGTGCCAGCAGCTTAGCTGGCAGGGGCAATCAGCCCCAGCATTTT. Protein product: CASSLAGRGNQPQHF. V gene TRBV7-8 combines with J gene TRBJ1-5; D is possibly TRBD1 (5 bases). Trimming shortened V by 0 bases and J by 2 bases, and 8 bases separated the two germline ends. In germline, CDR1 is SGHVS, CDR2 FQNEAQ. This CDR3 region has 15 residues.

The gene calls are TRBV5-1 and TRBJ2-2; a possible D gene is TRBD1 (6 bases). The CDR3 is 15 amino acids. Germline CDR1 SGHRS, CDR2 YFSETQ. V gave up 3 bases and J gave up 1 base, with 10 bases separating them. CDR3 in DNA: TGCGCCAGCAGCTGGGTACAGGGGAACACCGGGGAGCTGTTTTTT. This encodes CASSWVQGNTGELFF. The whole variable domain, remainder taken from reference TRBV5-1 and TRBJ2-2, is KAGVTQTPRYLIKTRGQQVTLSCSPISGHRSVSWYQQTPGQGLQFLFEYFSETQRNKGNFPGRFSGRQFSNSRSEMNVSTLELGDSALYLCASSWVQGNTGELFFGEGSRLTVL.

The chain uses TRBV30 and TRBJ1-4; TRBD1 matches 8 bases. Per germline, CDR1 GTSNPN and CDR2 SVGIG (reference sequence). The CDR3 length is 14 residues. V gave up 2 bases and J gave up 8 bases; unmatched junction bases: 7. In nucleotides, the CDR3 is TGTGCCTGGAGTCCCCCCAGGGGGCCCGAAAAACTGTTTTTT. Its protein is CAWSPPRGPEKLFF.